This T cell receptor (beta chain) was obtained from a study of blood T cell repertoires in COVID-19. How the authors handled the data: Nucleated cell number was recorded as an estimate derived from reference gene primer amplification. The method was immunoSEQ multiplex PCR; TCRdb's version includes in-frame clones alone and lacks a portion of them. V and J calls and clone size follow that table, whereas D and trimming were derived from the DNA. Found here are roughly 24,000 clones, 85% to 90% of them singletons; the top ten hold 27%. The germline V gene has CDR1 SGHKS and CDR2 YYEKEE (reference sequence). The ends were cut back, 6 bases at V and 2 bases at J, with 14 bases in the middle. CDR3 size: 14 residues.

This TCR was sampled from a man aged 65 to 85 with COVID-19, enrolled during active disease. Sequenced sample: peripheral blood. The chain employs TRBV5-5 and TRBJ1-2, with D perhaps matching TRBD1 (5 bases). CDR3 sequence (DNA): TGTGCCAGCAAGGGTAGGGGCCCAAACTATGGCTACACCTTC. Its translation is CASKGRGPNYGYTF.